The following is a TCR beta chain sequence with its context. It has no known antigen specificity. One base away there is no much larger clone; base qualities are not given. The data originate from a study of T-cell reconstitution after alpha-beta-depleted transplantation in children (TCRdb year 2016). Concerning the study at large: Using TCR repertoire profiling, the study quantitatively followed how T-cell immune reconstitution unfolded in children after TCRalphabeta/CD19-depleted allogeneic hematopoietic cell transplantation. The investigation overall reported the following: Apparently early alphabetaT-cell count recovery about two months after transplant reportedly relied on only several hundred rapidly expanded clones derived from non-depleted graft cells. Over subsequent months, a decline in hyperexpanded clone frequencies was noted, and after one year, T-cell counts and TCRbeta diversity were mostly ascribed to newly produced T cells. In some patients, high TCRbeta diversity at day 60 was attributed to recipient T cells and intrathymic progenitors that had survived conditioning.

The treatment or condition label on this specimen signifies: allogeneic hematopoietic cell transplantation with graft depleted of TCRalphabeta T cells and CD19 B cells. The transplant recipients were children given TCRalphabeta/CD19-depleted allogeneic hematopoietic cell grafts. Libraries were constructed by PCR. Sequencing was carried out with an Illumina HiSeq 2500. TCR libraries were prepared with molecular barcoding, using unique molecular identifiers to normalize TCRbeta repertoire quantification. TCRdb ran its own pipeline on the public reads, namely fastp trimming at Q25 and MiXCR clone calling, and kept in-frame beta chains. One record per CDR3 amino acid sequence lists the most common genes and DNA. This sample is represented by around 210,000 distinct CDR3 sequences; 5.5% to 7% of them were singletons. Approximately 5.7% of the sample is held by the ten biggest clonotypes. CDR1 and CDR2 are drawn from the germline V gene: MDHEN, SYDVKM. The germline ends are 12 bases apart after V is trimmed by 7 bases and J by 3 bases. Taken from cysteine to phenylalanine, the CDR3 has 13 residues. Just the 39-base CDR3 DNA is kept, in frame starting at base 1.

Rearrangement joined TRBV28 to TRBJ1-1; the D gene is possibly TRBD1, with 5 bases matching. The sequenced sample was PBMCs, obtained before TCRalphabeta/CD19-depleted stem cell transplant. This sequence originates from a boy aged 2 to 10 with acute lymphoblastic leukemia, due to receive a stem cell transplant. The CDR3 protein: CASTTGADTEAFF. DNA sequence: TGTGCCAGCACCACAGGCGCCGACACTGAAGCTTTCTTT.